This paragraph reports one T cell receptor (beta chain). The sample is drawn from a study of shared clonotypes between healthy human individuals. Overall study context: Three plates were used per donor for CD4 naive, three for CD4 memory, two for CD8 naive and one for CD8 memory.

The CDR3 totals 15 residues. V was trimmed by 4 bases and J by 4 bases, leaving 17 bases between them. Germline CDR1 reads SGHNT; CDR2 reads YYREEE (reference sequence). The method was immunoSEQ multiplex PCR; TCRdb's version includes in-frame clones alone and lacks a portion of them. Here the sample spans 1,400,000 or so clones, roughly 98.5% being singletons. This TCR was sampled from a man aged 25 to 40 in good health. The chain uses TRBV5-4 and TRBJ1-2; D perhaps matches TRBD1 (6 bases). The sequenced sample was naive CD4+ T cells sorted from blood. The subset: CD45RA+ positively selected. CDR3 in amino acids: CASSPRTADFYGYTF. The CDR3 bases are TGTGCCAGCAGCCCGCGGACAGCGGATTTCTATGGCTACACCTTC. Full variable domain (missing parts from reference TRBV5-4 and TRBJ1-2): ETGVTQSPTHLIKTRGQQVTLRCSSQSGHNTVSWYQQALGQGPQFIFQYYREEENGRGNFPPRFSGLQFPNYSSELNVNALELDDSALYLCASSPRTADFYGYTFGSGTRLTVV.